The 3 T cell receptor beta chains given below trace back to one sample, sequenced in a study of T cell responses to AZD1222 COVID-19 vaccine. TCRdb keeps only in-frame clones here, not all; method: immunoSEQ multiplex PCR. This table holds 95,000 to 110,000 clones, over 85% found once. The material was peripheral blood, obtained on day 0 of AZD1222 vaccination. Receptor source: an adult in good health.

This clone was observed a single time. The chain recombines TRBV29-1 with TRBJ2-5; TRBD2 matches at 13 bases. This CDR3 has 13 amino acids. The ends lost 6 bases at V and 5 bases at J; junction bases unmatched: 3. Germline V gene lookup returns CDR1 SQVTM and CDR2 ANQGSEA. The CDR3 sequence is CSVRTSGSETQYF. CDR3 sequence (DNA): TGCAGCGTGAGGACTAGCGGGAGTGAGACCCAGTACTTC.

The rearrangement uses TRBV4-3 and TRBJ2-7; 7 nucleotides match TRBD2. Germline-derived CDR1 and CDR2 are LGHNA and YSLEER. V lost 0 bases and J lost 2; bases outside the gene matches: 7. The CDR3 totals 16 residues. This CDR3 is CASSQDLASGTYEQYF. The CDR3 DNA reads TGCGCCAGCAGCCAAGATTTGGCTAGCGGTACCTACGAGCAGTACTTC.

This chain links TRBV19 with TRBJ2-1, with D perhaps TRBD2 (7 bases). CDR3 length equals 15 residues. V lost 5 bases to trimming and J lost 8 bases, with 19 bases between them. Germline V gene sequence: CDR1 LNHDA, CDR2 SQIVND (reference sequence). The CDR3 protein is CASSSAGQVFDEQFF. CDR3 nucleotides: TGTGCCAGTAGTTCAGCGGGACAAGTCTTTGATGAGCAGTTCTTC.